These 8 T cell receptor beta chains share one sample of origin, sequenced in a study of a mutant IDH1 vaccine in newly diagnosed glioma. Time point noted: week 35, safety follow-up. With topical imiquimod, each dose of the vaccine consisted of 300 ug of mutant IDH1 20-mer peptide. Antigens for these TCRs are unknown. Clones were sequenced by immunoSEQ multiplex PCR, and TCRdb holds only the in-frame ones, with some missing. The sample consists of approximately 44,000 clones, 60% to 85% of them appearing once. The starting material was PBMCs, obtained from a glioma patient whose treatment included an IDH1 peptide vaccine. All receptors come from a man aged 35-49 years with glioma.

Only one count was recorded for this clone. The chain employs TRBV11-2 and TRBJ2-7, with D perhaps TRBD1 (6 bases). The CDR3 has 14 residues. V was clipped by 0 bases and J by 2 bases, with 8 bases between them. Germline V gene lookup returns CDR1 SGHAT and CDR2 FQNNGV. The CDR3 reads CASSLEQGPYEQYF. Here the CDR3 DNA reads TGTGCCAGCAGCTTAGAGCAGGGGCCCTACGAGCAGTACTTC.

The CDR3 DNA sequence: TGTGCCAGCAGTGAACAGGGGGCGGCAGATACGCAGTATTTT. Residues: CASSEQGAADTQYF. This chain joins TRBV2 and TRBJ2-3, with TRBD1 matching 8 bases. The CDR3 is 14 amino acids. The V gene's germline CDR1 is SNHLY and CDR2 FYNNEI. The V gene end was trimmed by 2 bases and the J gene end by 4 bases; junction bases not matched to a gene: 2. Filled out from reference TRBV2 and TRBJ2-3, the complete variable domain reads EPEVTQTPSHQVTQMGQEVILRCVPISNHLYFYWYRQILGQKVEFLVSFYNNEISEKSEIFDDQFSVERPDGSNFTLKIRSTKLEDSAMYFCASSEQGAADTQYFGPGTRLTVL.

The rearrangement uses TRBV5-1 and TRBJ2-5; no clear D. CDR3 length: 12 amino acids. The germline gives CDR1 SGHRS, CDR2 YFSETQ. V lost 0 bases, J lost 5 bases, and 5 bases lay in between. CDR3 bases: TGCGCCAGCAGCTTGGGGCGGGAGACCCAGTACTTC. It specifies CASSLGRETQYF.

The rearrangement uses TRBV4-3 and TRBJ2-1, with 16 nucleotides matching TRBD2. The CDR3 spans 18 residues. The V and J ends lost 3 bases and 6 bases, in that order; junction bases with no gene match: 8. The germline V gene encodes CDR1 LGHNA and CDR2 YSLEER. CDR3 amino acids: CASSQGLAGGARGNEQFF. The CDR3 bases are TGCGCCAGCAGCCAGGGACTAGCGGGAGGGGCCCGGGGCAATGAGCAGTTCTTC.

The chain is built from TRBV6-5 and TRBJ2-7, with 11 bases identical to TRBD1. Germline assignment: CDR1 MNHEY and CDR2 SVGAGI. With 9 bases clipped from V and 5 bases from J, the junction kept 6 bases outside the gene matches. The CDR3 totals 13 residues. The CDR3 spells CASGQGATNEQYF. The CDR3 DNA sequence: TGTGCCAGTGGACAGGGGGCGACGAACGAGCAGTACTTC.

V usage is TRBV2 and J usage is TRBJ2-7, with 16 bases identical to TRBD2. Germline loops: CDR1 SNHLY, CDR2 FYNNEI. Losses at the gene ends were 5 bases for V and 7 bases for J; bases not matched to a gene: 5. This CDR3 is 15 amino acids long. The chain's CDR3 is CASSPGLAGGLEQYF. The CDR3 bases are TGTGCCAGCAGTCCGGGACTAGCGGGAGGGCTGGAGCAGTACTTC.

The chain's CDR3 is CASSFAGPGYGYTF. The CDR3 DNA follows: TGTGCCAGCAGCTTCGCGGGCCCAGGCTATGGCTACACCTTC. The chain uses TRBV11-3 and TRBJ1-2; D is uncertain. Looked up from germline, CDR1 is SGHNT and CDR2 is YENEEA. There are 14 residues in the CDR3. V lost 3 bases and J 4 bases, leaving 12 bases between the germline ends.

V and J are TRBV19 and TRBJ1-2; D uncertain. Deletions cut 0 bases from V and 11 bases from J, with 10 bases between. Germline V gene lookup returns CDR1 LNHDA and CDR2 SQIVND (reference sequence). The CDR3 runs 12 residues. CDR3: CASSIDDGRYTF. Here the CDR3 DNA reads TGTGCCAGTAGTATAGACGACGGGCGGTACACCTTC.